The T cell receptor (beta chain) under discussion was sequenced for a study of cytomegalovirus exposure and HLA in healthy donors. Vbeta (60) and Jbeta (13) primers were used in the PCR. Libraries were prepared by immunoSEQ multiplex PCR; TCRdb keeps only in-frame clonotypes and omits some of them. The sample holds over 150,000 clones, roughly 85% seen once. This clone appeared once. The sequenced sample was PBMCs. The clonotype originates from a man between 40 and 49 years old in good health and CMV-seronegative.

The CDR3 here is CASSLELTDTQYF. CDR3 coding DNA: TGTGCCAGCAGCTTAGAACTCACAGATACGCAGTATTTT. The chain couples TRBV7-2 to TRBJ2-3, with D uncertain. The germline gives CDR1 SGHTA, CDR2 FQGNSA. The CDR3 covers 13 residues. Trimming shortened V by 1 base and J by 2 bases, and 4 bases separated the two germline ends.